Here is one TCR beta chain with its context. This entry comes from a study of cytomegalovirus exposure and HLA in healthy donors. 60 Vbeta and 13 Jbeta primers were used in PCR. Assay: immunoSEQ multiplex PCR; the TCRdb copy retains only in-frame clones and omits some. The profile shows about 140,000 clones, approximately 79% of them singletons. The receptor comes from a woman aged 45-65 years in good health and CMV-seropositive. The sequenced material came from PBMCs.

The DNA of the CDR3 is TGCGCCAGCCTTCTTGGGGGGGAAGGGTCGGAAAGCACAGATACGCAGTATTTT. This translates into CASLLGGEGSESTDTQYF. The chain has TRBV10-1 and TRBJ2-3; TRBD2 matches 7 bases. Germline lookup yields CDR1 WNHNN and CDR2 SYGVQD (reference sequence). The CDR3 sequence is 18 residues long. Germline trimming cut 8 bases from V and 0 bases from J; bases unmatched to any gene: 17.